This TCR beta chain was obtained from a study of T cells in Graves' hyperthyroidism and ophthalmopathy. With 11 bases removed from V and 2 bases from J, the gap between germline ends came to 12 bases. CDR1 and CDR2 from the germline V gene are ENHRY and SYGVKD. This CDR3 is built from 12 residues. The TCR beta CDR3 regions underwent amplification using RNA transcripts as the source. The HTBI set primed first-round TCR CDR3 RT-PCR. TCRdb processed the multiplex PCR reads anew with MiXCR; each CDR3 protein has one entry. The repertoire holds roughly 500,000 distinct CDR3 sequences, around 45% seen once, with over 15% in the top ten.

Sequencing used peripheral blood or thyroid tissue (not recorded which). The origin of this receptor is an adult woman with Graves' disease, either hyperthyroidism or ophthalmopathy (not recorded which). The chain is built from TRBV10-3 and TRBJ1-1, with TRBD1 as a possible D gene (5 bases). The CDR3 protein is CAGGHINTEAFF. The CDR3, as DNA: TGTGCCGGTGGACATATCAACACTGAAGCTTTCTTT.